The 22 T cell receptor beta chains below were found in one sample sequenced in a study of T-cell reconstitution after alpha-beta-depleted transplantation in children. TCRbeta library preparation incorporated unique molecular identifiers. TCRdb re-called the PCR reads with MiXCR, one entry per CDR3 protein. The repertoire has 700,000 to 950,000 distinct CDR3 sequences, around 15% of them found once; the top ten carry about 4.6%. Sequenced here: PBMCs, mostly from graft donor cells, sampled 360 days after TCRalphabeta/CD19-depleted stem cell transplant. The receptors originated from a male patient younger than 18 who had a stem cell transplant for acute lymphoblastic leukemia, so the T cells may come from the graft donor.

V is TRBV27 and J is TRBJ1-1; D unclear. V lost 8 bases and J 7 bases, leaving 17 bases between the germline ends. Germline assignment: CDR1 MNHEY and CDR2 SMNVEV (reference sequence). This CDR3 spans 13 amino acids. CDR3 protein: CASGFWSSGEAFF. DNA of the CDR3: TGTGCCAGCGGCTTTTGGAGCTCGGGTGAAGCTTTCTTT.

The chain uses TRBV9 and TRBJ2-3, with D unresolved. Germline V gene sequence: CDR1 SGDLS, CDR2 YYNGEE. The length of the CDR3 is 13 residues. Trimming stripped 3 bases from V and 6 bases from J, with 11 bases between. CDR3 protein: CASSGTGVDTQYF. CDR3 coding DNA: TGTGCCAGCAGCGGGACCGGAGTGGATACGCAGTATTTT.

This rearrangement joins TRBV2 to TRBJ2-1; either TRBD1 or TRBD2 may fit D (5 bases each). Trimming removed 6 bases at V and 6 bases at J, with 12 bases between. The CDR3 is 13 residues long. Looked up from germline, CDR1 is SNHLY and CDR2 is FYNNEI. Here the CDR3 DNA reads TGTGCCAGCAGCCGGCAGGGAGTCAATGAGCAGTTCTTC. Protein product: CASSRQGVNEQFF.

In its sample, this clonotype was seen a few times. V is TRBV4-1 and J is TRBJ2-7, with TRBD1 matching 8 bases. The V segment lost 4 bases and the J segment 7 bases; nucleotides outside the gene matches: 12. Per the germline V gene, CDR1 is MGHRA and CDR2 is YSYEKL. The CDR3 runs 15 residues. This chain's CDR3 is CASSPFQGQVGEQYF. CDR3 bases: TGCGCCAGCAGCCCCTTTCAGGGACAGGTGGGGGAGCAGTACTTC.

In its sample, this clonotype was seen a few times. This chain links TRBV29-1 with TRBJ2-1; 9 positions match TRBD2. The CDR3 runs to 19 residues. The germline V gene encodes CDR1 SQVTM and CDR2 ANQGSEA. Unmatched junction bases numbered 15, after V lost 0 bases and J lost 3 bases. CDR3 amino acids: CSVEDLFAGGRGNYNEQFF. Written as DNA, the CDR3 is TGCAGCGTTGAAGATCTTTTTGCGGGAGGGCGTGGGAACTACAATGAGCAGTTCTTC.

The chain recombines TRBV27 with TRBJ2-1; D may be TRBD1 or TRBD2 (7 bases each). Germline CDR1 is MNHEY and CDR2 is SMNVEV (reference sequence). The CDR3 totals 14 residues. V shed 8 bases and J shed 0 bases, with 11 bases lying between them. CDR3 bases: TGTGCCAGCCAGGGGGGGAGCTCCTACAATGAGCAGTTCTTC. This sequence encodes CASQGGSSYNEQFF.

This clonotype was detected only a few times. The chain recombines TRBV18 with TRBJ1-2; 7 bases line up with TRBD1. V lost 3 bases and J lost 4; bases outside the gene matches: 8. CDR3 size: 15 residues. CDR1 and CDR2 (germline): KGHSH, LQKENI. The CDR3 spells CASSPPGTESYGYTF. The CDR3 nucleotides read TGTGCCAGCTCACCTCCCGGGACAGAGTCCTATGGCTACACCTTC.

This rearrangement joins TRBV12-3 or TRBV12-4 to TRBJ2-1; D not resolved. This CDR3 region has 13 residues. V lost 0 bases and J 5 bases, leaving 5 bases between the germline ends. CDR3 region: CASSLADHNEQFF. The CDR3 nucleotides are TGTGCCAGCAGTTTAGCTGATCACAATGAGCAGTTCTTC.

The sample holds a few counts of this clonotype. The gene calls are TRBV20-1 and TRBJ1-2; TRBD1 aligns across 7 bases. Germline loops: CDR1 DFQATT, CDR2 SNEGSKA (reference sequence). The CDR3 sequence is 12 residues long. After removal of 5 bases from V and 8 bases from J, the junction contained 8 bases not matched to a gene. CDR3 coding DNA: TGCAGTGCTCCTAGACAGGGACGAGGCTACACCTTC. Its protein product is CSAPRQGRGYTF.

The V gene is TRBV27, the J gene TRBJ2-1; 7 bases align to TRBD1. Germline assignment: CDR1 MNHEY and CDR2 SMNVEV (reference sequence). The CDR3 extends over 16 amino acids. V lost 3 bases, J lost 0 bases, and 5 bases stayed unmatched. CDR3 sequence: CASSFLDRSSYNEQFF. The CDR3 region has the DNA TGTGCCAGCAGTTTCCTGGACAGGAGCTCCTACAATGAGCAGTTCTTC.

There are many counts of this clonotype. This sequence joins TRBV4-2 and TRBJ1-6, with D unclear. This CDR3 comprises 12 residues. Germline V lookup: CDR1 LGHNA, CDR2 YNFKEQ. V was clipped by 4 bases and J by 7 bases, with 5 bases between them. DNA for the CDR3: TGTGCCAGCAGCCGAGAGAATTCACCCCTCCACTTT. The encoded protein is CASSRENSPLHF.

This clonotype has just a few counts. This chain joins TRBV11-2 and TRBJ2-7; 7 nucleotides line up with TRBD2. V shed 5 bases, J shed 7 bases, and the junction held 11 bases outside the gene matches. CDR3 length: 14 residues. CDR1 SGHAT and CDR2 FQNNGV come from the germline V gene. The CDR3 region has the DNA TGTGCCAGCAGCCCTCGACTAGCCGTTTGGGAGCAGTACTTC. It yields the protein CASSPRLAVWEQYF.

This clonotype was observed a few times. The chain has TRBV4-2 and TRBJ2-7; no firm D call. The V end lost 10 bases, the J end lost 3 bases, and 22 bases lay between the germline ends. Germline-derived CDR1 and CDR2 are LGHNA and YNFKEQ. This CDR3 has 15 amino acids. For the CDR3, the DNA is TGTGCCACTTCAACGCTCCTAGGGATGATCTACGAGCAGTACTTC. Protein product: CATSTLLGMIYEQYF.

There are a few counts of this clonotype. The chain has TRBV20-1 and TRBJ2-7; 7 positions agree with TRBD2. CDR1 is DFQATT and CDR2 is SNEGSKA in the germline V gene (reference sequence). Trimming removed 4 bases from V and 0 bases from J; junction bases left unmatched: 6. The CDR3 is 14 amino acids. The CDR3 protein is CSANSPSGSYEQYF. CDR3 nucleotide sequence: TGCAGTGCTAATTCACCTAGCGGCTCCTACGAGCAGTACTTC.

J is TRBJ2-2 and V is TRBV5-1, with TRBD2 identical over 10 bases. The CDR3 sequence is 16 residues long. The J segment lost 6 bases and the V segment lost 2 bases, leaving 7 bases of the junction unmatched. Germline loops: CDR1 SGHRS, CDR2 YFSETQ. In nucleotides, the CDR3 is TGCGCCAGCAGCTTTACTAGCGGGACTGGCTCCGGGGAGCTGTTTTTT. It encodes CASSFTSGTGSGELFF. Variable domain in full (rest from reference TRBV5-1 and TRBJ2-2): KAGVTQTPRYLIKTRGQQVTLSCSPISGHRSVSWYQQTPGQGLQFLFEYFSETQRNKGNFPGRFSGRQFSNSRSEMNVSTLELGDSALYLCASSFTSGTGSGELFFGEGSRLTVL.

This clonotype was observed a handful of times. J is TRBJ2-1 and V is TRBV18; 11 bases fit TRBD2. Germline V gene sequence: CDR1 KGHSH, CDR2 LQKENI. V trimming: 3 bases; J trimming: 6 bases; junction bases outside the gene matches: 13. The CDR3 has 18 residues. CDR3 in amino acids: CASSPRGPTSGSGNEQFF. In DNA, the CDR3 is TGTGCCAGCTCACCCCGAGGCCCTACTAGCGGGAGCGGCAATGAGCAGTTCTTC.

The chain combines TRBV5-1 with TRBJ2-7; weak D call: TRBD2 (5 bases). The CDR3 runs 13 residues. The V gene's germline CDR1 is SGHRS and CDR2 YFSETQ. With 7 bases removed from V and 5 bases from J, the gap between germline ends came to 16 bases. CDR3 protein: CASADWRADEQYF. The DNA for the CDR3 is TGCGCCAGCGCCGATTGGCGAGCGGACGAGCAGTACTTC.

Only a few counts were recorded for this clonotype. The chain couples TRBV5-1 to TRBJ1-2; TRBD1 matches 10 bases. The CDR3 contains 13 residues. The junction had 6 bases not matched to a gene; V was cut back by 4 bases and J by 9 bases. From germline, CDR1 is SGHRS and CDR2 YFSETQ. The CDR3 region is CASSEGQGSRYTF. Written as DNA, the CDR3 is TGCGCCAGCAGCGAGGGACAGGGGAGTCGCTACACCTTC.

The CDR3 loop reads CASSYKSEGVSNQPQHF. The CDR3 bases are TGTGCCAGCAGTTACAAATCCGAGGGGGTCAGCAATCAGCCCCAGCATTTT. The chain couples TRBV6-5 to TRBJ1-5; D may be TRBD1 (6 bases). Trimming took off 2 bases at V and 1 base at J, with 15 bases between the two ends. The CDR3 loop spans 17 amino acids. Germline V gives CDR1 MNHEY, CDR2 SVGAGI.

The chain couples TRBV27 to TRBJ2-1, with a weak D call TRBD1 (5 bases). V was shortened by 2 bases and J by 9 bases, with 11 bases between the two germline ends. The CDR3 contains 13 residues. Germline V gene lookup returns CDR1 MNHEY and CDR2 SMNVEV (reference sequence). This CDR3 is CASSLGAGIEQFF. CDR3 DNA: TGTGCCAGCAGTTTAGGGGCAGGGATTGAGCAGTTCTTC.

This clonotype was recorded at least ten times. This sequence joins TRBV7-8 and TRBJ2-2; the D gene is possibly TRBD2 (6 bases). The ends were cut back, 5 bases at V and 4 bases at J, with 17 bases in the middle. CDR1 is SGHVS, CDR2 FQNEAQ, per germline. The CDR3 extends over 16 amino acids. Written as DNA, the CDR3 is TGTGCCAGCAGCACCGGGACTCTTGGTGGCACCGGGGAGCTGTTTTTT. Translating gives CASSTGTLGGTGELFF. The whole variable domain, filled in from reference TRBV7-8 and TRBJ2-2, reads GAGVSQSPRYKVAKRGQDVALRCDPISGHVSLFWYQQALGQGPEFLTYFQNEAQLDKSGLPSDRFFAERPEGSVSTLKIQRTQQEDSAVYLCASSTGTLGGTGELFFGEGSRLTVL.

This clonotype occurred a few times. The chain has TRBV27 and TRBJ2-5, with D maybe TRBD2 (6 bases). Trimming cost V 8 bases and J 5 bases, with 21 bases left between them. Per the germline V gene, CDR1 is MNHEY and CDR2 is SMNVEV (reference sequence). The CDR3 has 15 amino acids. CDR3 bases: TGTGCCAGCCCAGTCAGAGGGAGGCTGGGGGAGACCCAGTACTTC. It specifies CASPVRGRLGETQYF.